A selection of T cell receptor beta chains follows, all from one sample in a study of control samples from healthy donors and cancer patients. Libraries were prepared by immunoSEQ multiplex PCR; TCRdb keeps only in-frame clonotypes and omits some of them. The table shows about 140,000 clones, with approximately 94% occurring only once. The sample consisted of blood. These receptors originate from a man aged 35 to 55 in good health. Each CDR3 is given with its conserved first and last residue. The order of the fields is J gene, V gene, D gene, clone size, CDR3 DNA, CDR3 protein. The D gene is left open where the match is weak. Not all rows give a size; the values are once, few, many and, for expanded clones, a class.

J gene: TRBJ1-2; V gene: TRBV7-8; D gene: TRBD1; clone size: .; CDR3 DNA: TGTGCCAGCAGCTCCCCGGGACAGGGAGACTATGGCTACACCTTC; CDR3 protein: CASSSPGQGDYGYTF
J gene: TRBJ1-3; V gene: TRBV6-5; D gene: .; clone size: .; CDR3 DNA: TGTGCCAGCAGTTACTTGGGGGGCGGAAACACCATATATTTT; CDR3 protein: CASSYLGGGNTIYF
J gene: TRBJ1-5; V gene: TRBV6-6; D gene: .; clone size: .; CDR3 DNA: TGTGCCAGCAGTGACAGAAATAGCAATCAGCCCCAGCATTTT; CDR3 protein: CASSDRNSNQPQHF
J gene: TRBJ2-1; V gene: TRBV5-6; D gene: .; clone size: .; CDR3 DNA: TGTGCCAGCAGCTCCGGAGTTAACGACAATGAGCAGTTCTTC; CDR3 protein: CASSSGVNDNEQFF
J gene: TRBJ2-3; V gene: TRBV21-1; D gene: .; clone size: .; CDR3 DNA: TGTGCCAGCAGCAACACAGATACGCAGTATTTT; CDR3 protein: CASSNTDTQYF
J gene: TRBJ2-7; V gene: TRBV12-3/TRBV12-4; D gene: TRBD1; clone size: .; CDR3 DNA: TGTGCCAGCAGTTGGACAGGGCACTACGAGCAGTACTTC; CDR3 protein: CASSWTGHYEQYF
J gene: TRBJ2-7; V gene: TRBV2; D gene: .; clone size: .; CDR3 DNA: TGTGCCAGCAGTCCGACAGGTATGGCCTACGAGCAGTACTTC; CDR3 protein: CASSPTGMAYEQYF
J gene: TRBJ1-3; V gene: TRBV6-5; D gene: .; clone size: .; CDR3 DNA: TGTGCCAGCAGCCAGGGGTTTGGAAACACCATATATTTT; CDR3 protein: CASSQGFGNTIYF
J gene: TRBJ1-1; V gene: TRBV18; D gene: .; clone size: .; CDR3 DNA: TGTGCCAGCTCACCACGAGAGGGATCCACTGAAGCTTTCTTT; CDR3 protein: CASSPREGSTEAFF
J gene: TRBJ1-1; V gene: TRBV3-1/TRBV3-2; D gene: .; clone size: few; CDR3 DNA: TGTGCCAGCAGCCCCCTGGAGGTGAACACTGAAGCTTTCTTT; CDR3 protein: CASSPLEVNTEAFF
J gene: TRBJ2-7; V gene: TRBV13; D gene: TRBD1; clone size: .; CDR3 DNA: TGTGCCAGCAGCCCCTTGAACAGGGGACACGAGCAGTACTTC; CDR3 protein: CASSPLNRGHEQYF
J gene: TRBJ2-5; V gene: TRBV5-4; D gene: .; clone size: .; CDR3 DNA: .; CDR3 protein: CASSVAIFGAGQETQYF
J gene: TRBJ1-5; V gene: TRBV4-3; D gene: .; clone size: .; CDR3 DNA: TGCGCCAGCAGCCAAGACAGATATAGCAATCAGCCCCAGCATTTT; CDR3 protein: CASSQDRYSNQPQHF
J gene: TRBJ2-1; V gene: TRBV28; D gene: .; clone size: once; CDR3 DNA: TGTGCCAGCAGTTTACTAGGTGGTGAGCAGTTCTTC; CDR3 protein: CASSLLGGEQFF
J gene: TRBJ2-3; V gene: TRBV6-4; D gene: .; clone size: .; CDR3 DNA: TGTGCCAGCAGTGACTCGGGGGGGGGCCTCTCAGATACGCAGTATTTT; CDR3 protein: CASSDSGGGLSDTQYF
J gene: TRBJ1-1; V gene: TRBV24-1; D gene: .; clone size: once; CDR3 DNA: TGTGCCACCAGTGGGGCCGCTGGAGCTTTCTTT; CDR3 protein: CATSGAAGAFF
J gene: TRBJ1-6; V gene: TRBV4-2; D gene: .; clone size: .; CDR3 DNA: TGTGCCAGCAGCCAAGATGCTCGCGGGAGACCCCTCCACTTT; CDR3 protein: CASSQDARGRPLHF
J gene: TRBJ2-2; V gene: TRBV5-1; D gene: .; clone size: .; CDR3 DNA: TGCGCCAGCAGCTTGGGCGGGGCCAACACCGGGGAGCTGTTTTTT; CDR3 protein: CASSLGGANTGELFF
J gene: TRBJ2-1; V gene: TRBV7-9; D gene: TRBD2; clone size: .; CDR3 DNA: TGTGCCAGCAGCTTTTCAACTAGCGGGTACAATGAGCAGTTCTTC; CDR3 protein: CASSFSTSGYNEQFF
J gene: TRBJ1-1; V gene: TRBV5-1; D gene: .; clone size: .; CDR3 DNA: TGCGCCAGCAGCTCGGGGCGGGGTCAGGGTGAAGCTTTCTTT; CDR3 protein: CASSSGRGQGEAFF
J gene: TRBJ2-1; V gene: TRBV9; D gene: TRBD2; clone size: .; CDR3 DNA: TGTGCCAGCAGCGTTTTGACTAGCGGGAGCGATGAGCAGTTCTTC; CDR3 protein: CASSVLTSGSDEQFF
J gene: TRBJ1-1; V gene: TRBV19; D gene: .; clone size: .; CDR3 DNA: TGTGCCAGTAGCATGCGAAACAGGGTGTCGGGCACTGAAGCTTTCTTT; CDR3 protein: CASSMRNRVSGTEAFF
J gene: TRBJ1-3; V gene: TRBV11-2; D gene: TRBD1; clone size: .; CDR3 DNA: TGTGCCAGCAGATTAAGGGGGCTTCTCCCCTCTGGAAACACCATATATTTT; CDR3 protein: CASRLRGLLPSGNTIYF
J gene: TRBJ2-7; V gene: TRBV5-6; D gene: TRBD1; clone size: .; CDR3 DNA: TGTGCCAGCAGCACAGGGGGTTCCTACGAGCAGTACTTC; CDR3 protein: CASSTGGSYEQYF
J gene: TRBJ2-1; V gene: TRBV27; D gene: .; clone size: .; CDR3 DNA: TGTGCCAGCAGTCCTTCCTACAATGAGCAGTTCTTC; CDR3 protein: CASSPSYNEQFF
J gene: TRBJ1-5; V gene: TRBV19; D gene: .; clone size: .; CDR3 DNA: TGTGCCAGTAGTATGTTTGTTAATCAGCCCCAGCATTTT; CDR3 protein: CASSMFVNQPQHF
J gene: TRBJ2-1; V gene: TRBV27; D gene: .; clone size: .; CDR3 DNA: TGTGCCAGCAGCCCAGTGGACGGACCCCTCGATGAGCAGTTCTTC; CDR3 protein: CASSPVDGPLDEQFF
J gene: TRBJ1-4; V gene: TRBV7-9; D gene: .; clone size: .; CDR3 DNA: TGTGCCAGCAGCTCCTCCGGAGATGAAAAACTGTTTTTT; CDR3 protein: CASSSSGDEKLFF
J gene: TRBJ2-7; V gene: TRBV19; D gene: TRBD2; clone size: .; CDR3 DNA: TGTGCCAGTAGGATTAGCGGGCTCTCCTACGAGCAGTACTTC; CDR3 protein: CASRISGLSYEQYF
J gene: TRBJ1-1; V gene: TRBV24-1; D gene: .; clone size: .; CDR3 DNA: TGTGCCACCAGGTCGGGGTCCGGCACTGAAGCTTTCTTT; CDR3 protein: CATRSGSGTEAFF
J gene: TRBJ2-7; V gene: TRBV18; D gene: .; clone size: .; CDR3 DNA: TGTGCCAGCTCACCATTTCGATCCTACGAGCAGTACTTC; CDR3 protein: CASSPFRSYEQYF
J gene: TRBJ2-1; V gene: TRBV7-8; D gene: TRBD2; clone size: .; CDR3 DNA: TGTGCCAGCAGCTTGAACGGGGGGGAGATAAATGAGCAGTTCTTC; CDR3 protein: CASSLNGGEINEQFF
J gene: TRBJ1-1; V gene: TRBV19; D gene: TRBD1; clone size: .; CDR3 DNA: TGTGCCAGTAGTGCGGGACAGGTTTCCCCTGAAGCTTTCTTT; CDR3 protein: CASSAGQVSPEAFF
J gene: TRBJ1-4; V gene: TRBV28; D gene: .; clone size: .; CDR3 DNA: TGTGCCAGCAGTTCAACAAAGGGGGGATACGAAAAACTGTTTTTT; CDR3 protein: CASSSTKGGYEKLFF
J gene: TRBJ1-5; V gene: TRBV4-1; D gene: TRBD1; clone size: .; CDR3 DNA: TGCGCCAGCAGCTTGCCTGGGACAGGCAATCAGCCCCAGCATTTT; CDR3 protein: CASSLPGTGNQPQHF
J gene: TRBJ2-1; V gene: TRBV15; D gene: TRBD2; clone size: few; CDR3 DNA: TGTGCCACCAGCAGAGAGCTAGCGGGAGATGGGAATGAGCAGTTCTTC; CDR3 protein: CATSRELAGDGNEQFF
J gene: TRBJ1-5; V gene: TRBV19; D gene: TRBD1; clone size: .; CDR3 DNA: TGTGCCAGTAGTCACCCTGACAGGGCAAGCAATCAGCCCCAGCATTTT; CDR3 protein: CASSHPDRASNQPQHF
J gene: TRBJ2-3; V gene: TRBV7-9; D gene: .; clone size: .; CDR3 DNA: TGTGCCAGCAGCTTAGAGGGGTTCGCAGATACGCAGTATTTT; CDR3 protein: CASSLEGFADTQYF
J gene: TRBJ1-4; V gene: TRBV7-2; D gene: TRBD1; clone size: .; CDR3 DNA: TGTGCCAGCAGCGTAGACAACAGGGGTGAAAAACTGTTTTTT; CDR3 protein: CASSVDNRGEKLFF
J gene: TRBJ2-1; V gene: TRBV5-6; D gene: .; clone size: .; CDR3 DNA: TGTGCCAGCAGCCCCCCTAACTACAATGAGCAGTTCTTC; CDR3 protein: CASSPPNYNEQFF
J gene: TRBJ1-5; V gene: TRBV7-8; D gene: .; clone size: .; CDR3 DNA: TGTGCCAGCAGCTTAGCGGGGGGACCGATCAATCAGCCCCAGCATTTT; CDR3 protein: CASSLAGGPINQPQHF
J gene: TRBJ1-1; V gene: TRBV10-3; D gene: .; clone size: .; CDR3 DNA: TGTGCCATCAGTGAGCGAGATATGAACACTGAAGCTTTCTTT; CDR3 protein: CAISERDMNTEAFF
J gene: TRBJ2-7; V gene: TRBV10-3; D gene: .; clone size: .; CDR3 DNA: TGTGCCATCAGTGAGCCGGGGTACTACGAGCAGTACTTC; CDR3 protein: CAISEPGYYEQYF
J gene: TRBJ2-1; V gene: TRBV9; D gene: TRBD2; clone size: .; CDR3 DNA: TGTGCCAGCAGCGTAGGCGGTAGCGGGGGGAACAATGAGCAGTTCTTC; CDR3 protein: CASSVGGSGGNNEQFF
J gene: TRBJ1-5; V gene: TRBV15; D gene: .; clone size: once; CDR3 DNA: TGTGCCACCAGCAGTGCGAGAAGGGAAGATCAGCCCCAGCATTTT; CDR3 protein: CATSSARREDQPQHF
J gene: TRBJ2-7; V gene: TRBV21-1; D gene: .; clone size: .; CDR3 DNA: TGTGCCAGCAGACTACCGGGACCCTCCGAGCAGTACTTC; CDR3 protein: CASRLPGPSEQYF
J gene: TRBJ1-2; V gene: TRBV9; D gene: TRBD1; clone size: once; CDR3 DNA: TGTGCCAGCAGCGTAGTGACAGGGACGCACTATGGCTACACCTTC; CDR3 protein: CASSVVTGTHYGYTF
J gene: TRBJ2-5; V gene: TRBV5-1; D gene: TRBD2; clone size: few; CDR3 DNA: TGCGCCAGCAGCTTTCTAGCGGCGCTCGAAGAGACCCAGTACTTC; CDR3 protein: CASSFLAALEETQYF
J gene: TRBJ2-1; V gene: TRBV5-1; D gene: .; clone size: .; CDR3 DNA: TGCGCCAGCAGCTTGGGGACAGACCATGAGCAGTTCTTC; CDR3 protein: CASSLGTDHEQFF
J gene: TRBJ1-2; V gene: TRBV2; D gene: .; clone size: .; CDR3 DNA: TGTGCCAGCACCGGCCTGGCCAGCTCCTATGGCTACACCTTC; CDR3 protein: CASTGLASSYGYTF
J gene: TRBJ1-2; V gene: TRBV5-1; D gene: .; clone size: .; CDR3 DNA: TGCGCCAGCAGCTTGGCGGCCGACTATGGCTACACCTTC; CDR3 protein: CASSLAADYGYTF
J gene: TRBJ1-1; V gene: TRBV4-3; D gene: .; clone size: .; CDR3 DNA: TGCGCCAGCAGCCAAAAAACCAGGGGAACTGAAGCTTTCTTT; CDR3 protein: CASSQKTRGTEAFF
J gene: TRBJ1-2; V gene: TRBV7-8; D gene: .; clone size: .; CDR3 DNA: TGTGCCAGCAGCTTAGACGGTGGTGGAACCCGCTATGGCTACACCTTC; CDR3 protein: CASSLDGGGTRYGYTF